One sample yielded the 22 T cell receptor beta chains listed below, sequenced in a study of PD-L1 blockade in urothelial cancer. TCRdb's copy holds only in-frame clones and misses some; the assay was immunoSEQ multiplex PCR. The data contain about 110,000 clones, 80% to 95% of them singletons. Time point given: peripheral blood 6 weeks after treatment start. The sample in question was PBMCs, obtained around atezolizumab (anti-PD-L1) treatment. The receptors originated from a man aged 60-69 years with urothelial cancer.

This chain connects TRBV5-6 to TRBJ1-1; 9 bases align to TRBD1. The CDR3 totals 14 residues. Trimming removed 2 bases from V and 5 bases from J; junction bases left unmatched: 4. Germline V lookup: CDR1 SGHDT, CDR2 YYEEEE. The CDR3, as DNA: TGTGCCAGCAGCTTCAAGACAGGGGGAACTGAAGCTTTCTTT. Translated, it gives CASSFKTGGTEAFF.

The chain carries TRBV7-2 and TRBJ1-1, with D uncertain. Germline V CDR1 and CDR2: SGHTA, FQGNSA. Between the trimmed V and J ends, which lost 0 bases and 0 bases, there was a span of 8 bases. This CDR3 comprises 15 residues. CDR3 in amino acids: CASSLAALMNTEAFF. The CDR3 DNA sequence: TGTGCCAGCAGCTTAGCCGCGCTCATGAACACTGAAGCTTTCTTT.

J is TRBJ2-1 and V is TRBV29-1; no clear D. There are 12 residues in the CDR3. Trimming took 6 bases from V and 4 from J, leaving 10 bases between them. Germline CDR1 reads SQVTM; CDR2 reads ANQGSEA. The CDR3 spells CSVTHGYNEQFF. The CDR3 DNA is TGCAGCGTCACTCACGGGTACAATGAGCAGTTCTTC.

The V call is TRBV7-2, the J call TRBJ1-2; a weak D match, TRBD1 (5 bases). Germline CDR1 reads SGHTA; CDR2 reads FQGNSA. CDR3 length: 13 residues. Trimming removed 5 bases from V and 4 bases from J, with 11 bases in between. The CDR3 DNA reads TGTGCCAGCAGCCCACAGGTATTCTATGGCTACACCTTC. Translating it yields CASSPQVFYGYTF.

This chain links TRBV2 with TRBJ2-5, with 10 bases fitting TRBD1. Germline CDR1 reads SNHLY; CDR2 reads FYNNEI. V lost 7 bases, J lost 7 bases, and 12 bases stayed unmatched. The CDR3 spans 15 residues. This chain's CDR3 is CASTMDRGKDVTQYF. Here the CDR3 DNA reads TGTGCCAGCACCATGGACAGGGGGAAGGATGTGACCCAGTACTTC.

The rearrangement joins TRBV6-1 to TRBJ2-5, with unresolved D. Germline V gives CDR1 MNHNS, CDR2 SASEGT. The CDR3 sequence is 13 residues long. Between the trimmed V and J ends, which lost 1 base and 10 bases, there was a span of 13 bases. The CDR3 bases are TGTGCCAGCAGTGAAGTGCTTGAGCACCTCCAGTACTTC. This codes for CASSEVLEHLQYF.

The V call is TRBV5-1, the J call TRBJ2-1; maybe TRBD1 (5 bases). The V gene lost 2 bases and the J gene lost 2 bases, with 17 bases spanning the gap. Germline V lookup: CDR1 SGHRS, CDR2 YFSETQ. This CDR3 is 17 amino acids long. This chain's CDR3 is CASSLGVAGRAYNEQFF. The CDR3 bases are TGCGCCAGCAGCTTAGGGGTAGCCGGAAGGGCCTACAATGAGCAGTTCTTC.

A few counts support this clone. The germline gene is not matched at one end of the junction; a read error may be the cause. The V gene is TRBV28, the J gene TRBJ1-4; maybe TRBD1 (5 bases). CDR3 length: 10 amino acids. From germline, CDR1 is MDHEN and CDR2 SYDVKM. The CDR3 loop reads CASWGEKLFF. The CDR3 bases are TGTGCCAGCTGGGGGGAAAAGCTGTTTTTT.

V is TRBV19 and J is TRBJ2-3, with 8 positions matching TRBD2. Germline-derived CDR1 and CDR2 are LNHDA and SQIVND (reference sequence). V shed 7 bases and J 2 bases; nucleotides not matched to a gene: 8. The CDR3 is 15 residues long. CDR3 sequence: CASTRSGGFTDTQYF. The CDR3 nucleotides read TGTGCCAGTACCAGAAGCGGGGGATTCACAGATACGCAGTATTTT.

V usage is TRBV6-5 and J usage is TRBJ1-1; D ambiguous. Germline V gene lookup returns CDR1 MNHEY and CDR2 SVGAGI. This CDR3 is built from 13 residues. V was cut by 6 bases and J by 6 bases, with 14 bases left in between. Here the CDR3 reads CASSDFRGAEAFF. The CDR3 DNA reads TGTGCCAGCAGCGACTTTCGAGGTGCTGAAGCTTTCTTT.

The chain has TRBV2 and TRBJ1-2, with TRBD1 matching 10 bases. V shed 10 bases and J 5 bases; nucleotides not matched to a gene: 10. This CDR3 is built from 14 residues. From germline, CDR1 is SNHLY and CDR2 FYNNEI. DNA for the CDR3: TGTGCCACGGCGGGACAGGGGACCAAATATGGCTACACCTTC. Its protein product is CATAGQGTKYGYTF.

V is TRBV29-1 and J is TRBJ2-3, with D perhaps TRBD2 (7 bases). CDR1 and CDR2 (germline): SQVTM, ANQGSEA. V lost 6 bases and J lost 5, with 21 bases in between. CDR3 length: 15 amino acids. CDR3 region: CSVGLGGGAGDTQYF. The CDR3 DNA reads TGCAGCGTCGGCCTTGGAGGGGGGGCAGGAGATACGCAGTATTTT.

The chain joins TRBV2 to TRBJ1-4, with D uncertain. V was clipped by 4 bases and J by 3 bases, with 9 bases between them. Germline V gives CDR1 SNHLY, CDR2 FYNNEI. The CDR3 is made up of 14 amino acids. The CDR3 DNA reads TGTGCCAGCAGTGTGGGGAGGGCTAATGAAAAACTGTTTTTT. This codes for CASSVGRANEKLFF. Complete variable domain (other parts from reference TRBV2 and TRBJ1-4): EPEVTQTPSHQVTQMGQEVILRCVPISNHLYFYWYRQILGQKVEFLVSFYNNEISEKSEIFDDQFSVERPDGSNFTLKIRSTKLEDSAMYFCASSVGRANEKLFFGSGTQLSVL.

This sequence joins TRBV5-6 and TRBJ1-2; TRBD1 is a possible D gene (6 bases). CDR3 length: 14 amino acids. Germline loops: CDR1 SGHDT, CDR2 YYEEEE. V dropped 5 bases and J dropped 8 bases, with 19 bases sitting between them. In DNA, the CDR3 is TGTGCCAGCAGGCTGCCGGCCACAGGGAGCGGCTACACCTTC. This encodes CASRLPATGSGYTF.

The chain recombines TRBV6-5 with TRBJ1-2, with 8 nucleotides matching TRBD1. The CDR3 is 13 residues long. Germline lookup yields CDR1 MNHEY and CDR2 SVGAGI. Trimming cost V 9 bases and J 2 bases; bases outside gene matches: 5. CDR3 sequence reads: CASSGGGNYGYTF. CDR3 nucleotide sequence: TGTGCCAGTTCAGGGGGCGGGAACTATGGCTACACCTTC.

The chain couples TRBV29-1 to TRBJ2-4; possible D gene TRBD1, 5 bases. Germline V gene sequence: CDR1 SQVTM, CDR2 ANQGSEA. The ends were cut back, 4 bases at V and 0 bases at J, with 22 bases in the middle. This CDR3 is built from 18 residues. DNA of the CDR3: TGCAGCGTTGCCCCCCAGGGAAGGGTCCTCGGAGCCAAAAACATTCAGTACTTC. Translating gives CSVAPQGRVLGAKNIQYF.

The chain uses TRBV27 and TRBJ2-2; the D gene is possibly TRBD1 (8 bases). V lost 2 bases and J 6 bases, leaving 13 bases between the germline ends. This CDR3 contains 15 residues. The germline V gene has CDR1 MNHEY and CDR2 SMNVEV (reference sequence). The CDR3 coding sequence is TGTGCCAGCAGTTTAGGTACAGGGGGGGCCGGGGAGCTGTTTTTT. This sequence encodes CASSLGTGGAGELFF.

The genes are TRBV10-3 and TRBJ2-5; 11 bases match TRBD2. CDR1 and CDR2 (germline): ENHRY, SYGVKD. The V gene end was trimmed by 6 bases and the J gene end by 3 bases; junction bases not matched to a gene: 3. The CDR3 extends over 14 amino acids. CDR3 loop: CAISLAGGEETQYF. Here the CDR3 DNA reads TGTGCCATCAGCCTAGCGGGGGGCGAAGAGACCCAGTACTTC.

The J gene is TRBJ2-7, the V gene TRBV21-1; TRBD2, as called in the table, went unchecked against the DNA. TRBV21-1 is reported as a pseudogene. CDR3 length: 16 residues. CDR3 in amino acids: CASSNERIGGDFRQYF. As DNA, the CDR3 is TGTGCCAGCAGCAATGAACGGATTGGGGGGGACTTTCGGCAGTACTTC.

This chain joins TRBV5-1 and TRBJ2-5, with TRBD2 matching 7 bases. V lost 5 bases and J lost 0; bases outside the gene matches: 13. Per the germline V gene, CDR1 is SGHRS and CDR2 is YFSETQ. This CDR3 has 17 amino acids. CDR3 bases: TGCGCCAGCAGAGAGGGAGGGCTGTTTTTCGACCAAGAGACCCAGTACTTC. It translates to CASREGGLFFDQETQYF.

This chain connects TRBV5-1 to TRBJ2-1; TRBD1 matches 9 bases. CDR1 is SGHRS, CDR2 YFSETQ, per germline. V dropped 4 bases and J dropped 5; count of bases not matched to a gene: 10. This CDR3 has 16 amino acids. The CDR3 DNA reads as TGCGCCAGCAGCGCGGGCCGGGACAGGGTCGACAATGAGCAGTTCTTC. It yields the protein CASSAGRDRVDNEQFF. Based on the CDR3 plus reference TRBV5-1 and TRBJ2-1, the full variable domain is KAGVTQTPRYLIKTRGQQVTLSCSPISGHRSVSWYQQTPGQGLQFLFEYFSETQRNKGNFPGRFSGRQFSNSRSEMNVSTLELGDSALYLCASSAGRDRVDNEQFFGPGTRLTVL.

V and J are TRBV6-5 and TRBJ2-7, with a possible D match to TRBD2 (7 bases). Germline V gives CDR1 MNHEY, CDR2 SVGAGI. With 2 bases removed from V and 1 base from J, the gap between germline ends came to 12 bases. The CDR3 sequence is 15 residues long. The CDR3 loop is CASSYGGGGSYEQYF. CDR3 bases: TGTGCCAGCAGTTACGGGGGCGGGGGTTCCTACGAGCAGTACTTC.